Listed below are T cell receptor beta chains from one sample, sequenced in a study of blood T cell repertoires in COVID-19. Clones were sequenced by immunoSEQ multiplex PCR, and TCRdb holds only the in-frame ones, with some missing. The data contain around 93,000 clones, around nine tenths of them seen just once; the ten biggest clones take up around 10%. Sequenced: peripheral blood. Receptors were obtained from a man at least 80 years old with acute or convalescent COVID-19. CDR3s include the opening cysteine and the closing phenylalanine or tryptophan. A D gene is named only where the DNA matches it firmly. The size of a clone is reported for some rows only, either as once, few or many, or as a class for expanded clones.

v_gene: TRBV3-1/TRBV3-2; d_gene: .; j_gene: TRBJ1-5; abundance: .; CDR3aa: CASSDNGGGNQPQHF; CDR3nt: TGTGCCAGCAGCGATAACGGGGGGGGTAATCAGCCCCAGCATTTT
v_gene: TRBV6-5; d_gene: .; j_gene: TRBJ2-2; abundance: .; CDR3aa: CASSPLGGDTGELFF; CDR3nt: TGTGCCAGCAGTCCCTTAGGGGGAGACACCGGGGAGCTGTTTTTT
v_gene: TRBV19; d_gene: .; j_gene: TRBJ1-5; abundance: once; CDR3aa: CASSRLRGPDQPQHF; CDR3nt: TGTGCCAGTAGTAGACTCCGCGGGCCTGATCAGCCCCAGCATTTT
v_gene: TRBV7-9; d_gene: .; j_gene: TRBJ1-1; abundance: once; CDR3aa: CASSLIVLNTEAFF; CDR3nt: TGTGCCAGCAGCTTAATCGTCCTGAACACTGAAGCTTTCTTT
v_gene: TRBV6-2/TRBV6-3; d_gene: TRBD1; j_gene: TRBJ2-5; abundance: .; CDR3aa: CASSDEGQGAAETQYF; CDR3nt: TGTGCCAGCAGTGACGAGGGACAGGGGGCGGCGGAGACCCAGTACTTC
v_gene: TRBV7-9; d_gene: .; j_gene: TRBJ1-4; abundance: .; CDR3aa: CASSRTYTGEKLFF; CDR3nt: TGTGCCAGCAGCAGGACCTACACGGGGGAAAAACTGTTTTTT
v_gene: TRBV28; d_gene: TRBD2; j_gene: TRBJ2-1; abundance: .; CDR3aa: CASSGGLAGNNEQFF; CDR3nt: TGTGCCAGCAGTGGGGGGCTAGCGGGTAACAATGAGCAGTTCTTC
v_gene: TRBV5-4; d_gene: TRBD2; j_gene: TRBJ2-2; abundance: .; CDR3aa: CASSLPAGGSGELFF; CDR3nt: TGTGCCAGCAGCTTACCAGCGGGGGGCTCCGGGGAGCTGTTTTTT
v_gene: TRBV5-5; d_gene: .; j_gene: TRBJ1-5; abundance: once; CDR3aa: CASSPYGGLSQPQHF; CDR3nt: TGTGCCAGCAGCCCCTACGGGGGGCTTAGTCAGCCCCAGCATTTT
v_gene: TRBV20-1; d_gene: .; j_gene: TRBJ1-1; abundance: .; CDR3aa: CSAPITGWAFF; CDR3nt: TGCAGTGCTCCCATTACAGGTTGGGCTTTCTTT
v_gene: TRBV7-6; d_gene: .; j_gene: TRBJ2-3; abundance: .; CDR3aa: CASSLVGGLTSTDTQYF; CDR3nt: TGTGCCAGCAGCTTGGTGGGCGGACTAACAAGCACAGATACGCAGTATTTT
v_gene: TRBV30; d_gene: .; j_gene: TRBJ1-2; abundance: .; CDR3aa: CAWTDSYGYTF; CDR3nt: TGTGCCTGGACGGACAGCTATGGCTACACCTTC
v_gene: TRBV11-2; d_gene: TRBD1; j_gene: TRBJ1-3; abundance: .; CDR3aa: CASSWAGGPGNTIYF; CDR3nt: TGTGCCAGCAGCTGGGCAGGGGGCCCTGGAAACACCATATATTTT
v_gene: TRBV7-2; d_gene: .; j_gene: TRBJ2-7; abundance: .; CDR3aa: CASSPTLGAGAAYEQYF; CDR3nt: TGTGCCAGCAGCCCCACTCTGGGAGCGGGTGCTGCCTACGAGCAGTACTTC
v_gene: TRBV5-8; d_gene: TRBD1; j_gene: TRBJ1-2; abundance: .; CDR3aa: CASSPETGRYGYTF; CDR3nt: TGTGCCAGCAGCCCGGAGACAGGGCGCTATGGCTACACCTTC
v_gene: TRBV10-3; d_gene: TRBD2; j_gene: TRBJ2-5; abundance: .; CDR3aa: CAISETSGSQETQYF; CDR3nt: TGTGCCATCAGTGAGACTAGCGGGAGTCAGGAGACCCAGTACTTC
v_gene: TRBV7-9; d_gene: TRBD2; j_gene: TRBJ2-7; abundance: .; CDR3aa: CASSPTSGSLHEQYF; CDR3nt: TGTGCCAGCAGCCCGACTAGCGGGAGTCTCCACGAGCAGTACTTC
v_gene: TRBV5-4; d_gene: TRBD2; j_gene: TRBJ2-2; abundance: .; CDR3aa: CASSLEAGWGELFF; CDR3nt: TGTGCCAGCAGCTTGGAAGCGGGATGGGGGGAGCTGTTTTTT
v_gene: TRBV3-1/TRBV3-2; d_gene: .; j_gene: TRBJ2-3; abundance: .; CDR3aa: CASSLQGGRTDTQYF; CDR3nt: TGTGCCAGCAGCCTTCAGGGGGGCCGGACAGATACGCAGTATTTT
v_gene: TRBV25-1; d_gene: TRBD2; j_gene: TRBJ2-1; abundance: .; CDR3aa: CASASGSSYNEQFF; CDR3nt: TGTGCCAGCGCAAGCGGGAGCTCCTACAATGAGCAGTTCTTC
v_gene: TRBV6-2/TRBV6-3; d_gene: TRBD2; j_gene: TRBJ2-1; abundance: once; CDR3aa: CASSYSGREEEQFF; CDR3nt: TGTGCCAGCAGTTACTCGGGGCGGGAGGAAGAGCAGTTCTTC
v_gene: TRBV3-1/TRBV3-2; d_gene: TRBD1; j_gene: TRBJ1-2; abundance: .; CDR3aa: CASSQSVGQGQGYTF; CDR3nt: TGTGCCAGCAGCCAGTCCGTGGGACAGGGGCAGGGCTACACCTTC
v_gene: TRBV5-1; d_gene: .; j_gene: TRBJ1-3; abundance: .; CDR3aa: CASSDQGSYSGNTIYF; CDR3nt: TGCGCCAGCAGTGATCAGGGGTCGTACTCTGGAAACACCATATATTTT
v_gene: TRBV29-1; d_gene: TRBD1; j_gene: TRBJ1-2; abundance: medium-sized; CDR3aa: CSVDGQGGDGYTF; CDR3nt: TGCAGCGTGGACGGACAGGGGGGGGATGGCTACACCTTC
v_gene: TRBV2; d_gene: .; j_gene: TRBJ1-4; abundance: .; CDR3aa: CASIQGLGEKLFF; CDR3nt: TGTGCCAGCATCCAGGGGCTGGGGGAAAAACTGTTTTTT
v_gene: TRBV3-1/TRBV3-2; d_gene: .; j_gene: TRBJ2-7; abundance: .; CDR3aa: CASSPTGGAYEQYF; CDR3nt: TGTGCCAGCAGCCCGACAGGTGGTGCCTACGAGCAGTACTTC
v_gene: TRBV6-5; d_gene: .; j_gene: TRBJ1-5; abundance: .; CDR3aa: CASSFLNQPQHF; CDR3nt: TGTGCCAGCAGTTTCTTGAATCAGCCCCAGCATTTT
v_gene: TRBV7-2; d_gene: TRBD2; j_gene: TRBJ2-7; abundance: .; CDR3aa: CASSLDGLAGTYEQYF; CDR3nt: TGTGCCAGCAGCTTAGATGGGCTAGCGGGTACCTACGAGCAGTACTTC
v_gene: TRBV4-3; d_gene: TRBD1; j_gene: TRBJ1-3; abundance: .; CDR3aa: CASSQDRTGWNTIYF; CDR3nt: TGCGCCAGCAGCCAAGATAGGACAGGGTGGAACACCATATATTTT
v_gene: TRBV5-1; d_gene: TRBD1; j_gene: TRBJ1-6; abundance: .; CDR3aa: CASSYGQGNSPLHF; CDR3nt: TGCGCCAGCAGCTACGGACAGGGAAATTCACCCCTCCACTTT
v_gene: TRBV5-1; d_gene: TRBD1; j_gene: TRBJ1-1; abundance: .; CDR3aa: CASSLTRTGAGAFF; CDR3nt: TGCGCCAGCAGCCTCACTCGGACAGGCGCGGGAGCTTTCTTT
v_gene: TRBV4-1; d_gene: TRBD1; j_gene: TRBJ2-7; abundance: .; CDR3aa: CASSQAQGGYEQYF; CDR3nt: TGCGCCAGCAGCCAAGCACAGGGGGGATACGAGCAGTACTTC
v_gene: TRBV9; d_gene: .; j_gene: TRBJ1-6; abundance: .; CDR3aa: CASSSPSGVTNSPLHF; CDR3nt: TGTGCCAGCAGCTCACCCTCGGGAGTAACTAATTCACCCCTCCACTTT
v_gene: TRBV5-6; d_gene: .; j_gene: TRBJ1-1; abundance: .; CDR3aa: CASGLRTAEAFF; CDR3nt: TGTGCCAGCGGACTTCGGACCGCAGAAGCTTTCTTT
v_gene: TRBV2; d_gene: .; j_gene: TRBJ2-1; abundance: .; CDR3aa: CASSEGSSVWSNEQFF; CDR3nt: TGTGCCAGCAGTGAAGGGAGTAGCGTGTGGTCCAATGAGCAGTTCTTC
v_gene: TRBV12-3/TRBV12-4; d_gene: .; j_gene: TRBJ1-1; abundance: few; CDR3aa: CASSFTDYTEAFF; CDR3nt: TGTGCCAGCAGTTTTACTGACTACACTGAAGCTTTCTTT
v_gene: TRBV9; d_gene: TRBD2; j_gene: TRBJ2-5; abundance: .; CDR3aa: CASSVHPYLAGGEETQYF; CDR3nt: TGTGCCAGCAGCGTCCACCCATACCTAGCGGGGGGCGAAGAGACCCAGTACTTC
v_gene: TRBV25-1; d_gene: .; j_gene: TRBJ1-1; abundance: .; CDR3aa: CASSEFAHGTEAFF; CDR3nt: TGTGCCAGCAGTGAATTTGCACATGGCACTGAAGCTTTCTTT
v_gene: TRBV6-2/TRBV6-3; d_gene: TRBD1; j_gene: TRBJ1-1; abundance: .; CDR3aa: CASSSTQTGPPGAEAFF; CDR3nt: TGTGCCAGCAGTTCCACTCAGACAGGGCCGCCCGGTGCTGAAGCTTTCTTT
v_gene: TRBV7-9; d_gene: .; j_gene: TRBJ2-7; abundance: .; CDR3aa: CASRSEQGYEQYF; CDR3nt: TGTGCCAGCAGATCCGAACAGGGCTACGAGCAGTACTTC
v_gene: TRBV2; d_gene: TRBD1; j_gene: TRBJ1-1; abundance: .; CDR3aa: CASRMQGANTEAFF; CDR3nt: TGTGCCAGCAGGATGCAGGGGGCGAACACTGAAGCTTTCTTT
v_gene: TRBV9; d_gene: .; j_gene: TRBJ2-1; abundance: .; CDR3aa: CASSVSVSRDNEQFF; CDR3nt: TGTGCCAGCAGCGTGAGCGTTTCCAGGGACAATGAGCAGTTCTTC
v_gene: TRBV5-6; d_gene: TRBD2; j_gene: TRBJ2-2; abundance: few; CDR3aa: CASRLRRGAYPNTGELFF; CDR3nt: TGTGCCAGCAGGTTGAGGCGGGGGGCCTACCCGAACACCGGGGAGCTGTTTTTT
v_gene: TRBV4-2; d_gene: TRBD1; j_gene: TRBJ1-6; abundance: .; CDR3aa: CASSQGTGGYRNSPLHF; CDR3nt: TGTGCCAGCAGCCAAGGGACAGGTGGTTATAGAAATTCACCCCTCCACTTT
v_gene: TRBV6-1; d_gene: .; j_gene: TRBJ1-6; abundance: few; CDR3aa: CASSEGLRHNSPLHF; CDR3nt: TGTGCCAGCAGTGAAGGACTACGGCATAATTCACCCCTCCACTTT
v_gene: TRBV6-5; d_gene: .; j_gene: TRBJ2-7; abundance: .; CDR3aa: CASRGTFTSHEQYF; CDR3nt: TGTGCCAGCAGAGGGACATTCACCTCCCACGAGCAGTACTTC
v_gene: TRBV11-2; d_gene: .; j_gene: TRBJ2-7; abundance: .; CDR3aa: CASSEQQAGGEQYF; CDR3nt: TGTGCCAGCAGCGAACAACAAGCAGGTGGCGAGCAGTACTTC
v_gene: TRBV18; d_gene: .; j_gene: TRBJ1-2; abundance: .; CDR3aa: CASSARTEANYGYTF; CDR3nt: TGTGCCAGCTCAGCTAGGACAGAAGCTAACTATGGCTACACCTTC
v_gene: TRBV5-1; d_gene: .; j_gene: TRBJ2-7; abundance: .; CDR3aa: CASSPVGRGTYEQYF; CDR3nt: TGCGCCAGCAGCCCGGTGGGGAGGGGGACCTACGAGCAGTACTTC
v_gene: TRBV5-4; d_gene: TRBD2; j_gene: TRBJ2-2; abundance: .; CDR3aa: CASRLAGGLGTGELFF; CDR3nt: TGTGCCAGCAGACTAGCGGGGGGGCTCGGGACCGGGGAGCTGTTTTTT
v_gene: TRBV29-1; d_gene: TRBD2; j_gene: TRBJ2-1; abundance: .; CDR3aa: CSVLTSGRQDEQFF; CDR3nt: TGCAGCGTCCTGACTAGCGGGAGGCAAGATGAGCAGTTCTTC
v_gene: TRBV5-1; d_gene: TRBD1; j_gene: TRBJ1-2; abundance: .; CDR3aa: CASSPSDRASGYTF; CDR3nt: TGCGCCAGCAGCCCGTCCGACAGGGCTTCTGGCTACACCTTC